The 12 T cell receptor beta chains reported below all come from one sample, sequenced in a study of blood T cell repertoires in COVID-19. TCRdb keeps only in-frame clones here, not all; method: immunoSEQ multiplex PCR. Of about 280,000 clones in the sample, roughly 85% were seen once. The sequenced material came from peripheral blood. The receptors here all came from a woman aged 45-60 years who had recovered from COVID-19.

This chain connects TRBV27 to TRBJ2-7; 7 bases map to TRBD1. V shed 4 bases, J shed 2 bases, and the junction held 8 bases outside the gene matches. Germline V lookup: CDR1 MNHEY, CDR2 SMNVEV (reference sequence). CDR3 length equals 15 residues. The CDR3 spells CASSSIRDSTYEQYF. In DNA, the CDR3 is TGTGCCAGCAGTTCAATCCGGGACAGCACCTACGAGCAGTACTTC.

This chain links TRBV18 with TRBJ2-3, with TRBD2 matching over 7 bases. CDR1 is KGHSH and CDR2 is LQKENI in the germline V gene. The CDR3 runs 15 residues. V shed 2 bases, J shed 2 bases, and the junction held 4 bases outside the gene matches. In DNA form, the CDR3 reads TGTGCCAGCTCACCAGGGCGGGAGAACACAGATACGCAGTATTTT. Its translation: CASSPGRENTDTQYF.

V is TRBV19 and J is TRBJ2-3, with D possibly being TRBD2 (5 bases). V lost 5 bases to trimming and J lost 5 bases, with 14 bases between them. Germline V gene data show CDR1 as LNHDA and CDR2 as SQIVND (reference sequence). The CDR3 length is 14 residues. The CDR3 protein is CASSVLGIEDTQYF. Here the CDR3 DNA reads TGTGCCAGTAGTGTACTAGGAATAGAAGATACGCAGTATTTT.

The CDR3 sequence is CATSELPGTGGVIWAKNIQYF. CDR3 DNA sequence: TGTGCCACCAGTGAACTCCCTGGGACAGGGGGCGTGATTTGGGCCAAAAACATTCAGTACTTC. V usage is TRBV24-1 and J usage is TRBJ2-4; 12 bases map to TRBD1. Trimming took 4 bases from V and 1 from J; bases not matched to a gene: 16. The CDR3 is 21 amino acids. Germline V lookup: CDR1 KGHDR, CDR2 SFDVKD.

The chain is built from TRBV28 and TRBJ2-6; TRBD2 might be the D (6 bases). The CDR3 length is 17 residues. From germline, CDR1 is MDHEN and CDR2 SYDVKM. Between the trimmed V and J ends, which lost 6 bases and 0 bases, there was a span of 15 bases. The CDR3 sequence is CASRPKAGSSGANVLTF. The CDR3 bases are TGTGCCAGCAGGCCTAAGGCGGGGAGCTCTGGGGCCAACGTCCTGACTTTC.

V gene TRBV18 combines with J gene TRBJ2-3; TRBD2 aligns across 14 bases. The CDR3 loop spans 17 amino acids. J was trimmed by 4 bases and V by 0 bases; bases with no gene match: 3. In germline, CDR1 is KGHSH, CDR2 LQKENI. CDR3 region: CASSPPRLAGGSDTQYF. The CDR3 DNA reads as TGTGCCAGCTCACCACCGAGACTAGCGGGAGGGTCAGATACGCAGTATTTT.

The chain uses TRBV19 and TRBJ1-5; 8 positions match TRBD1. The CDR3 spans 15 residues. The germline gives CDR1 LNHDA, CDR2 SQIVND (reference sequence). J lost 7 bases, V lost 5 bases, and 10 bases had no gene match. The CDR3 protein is CASSPGQGAGQPQHF. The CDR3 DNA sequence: TGTGCCAGTAGTCCTGGGCAGGGGGCTGGGCAGCCCCAGCATTTT.

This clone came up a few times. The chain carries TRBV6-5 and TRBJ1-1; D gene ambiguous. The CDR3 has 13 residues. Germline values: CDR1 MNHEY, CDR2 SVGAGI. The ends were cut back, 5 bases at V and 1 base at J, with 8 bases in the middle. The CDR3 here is CASSPRGNTEAFF. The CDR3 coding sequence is TGTGCCAGCAGTCCGCGGGGGAACACTGAAGCTTTCTTT.

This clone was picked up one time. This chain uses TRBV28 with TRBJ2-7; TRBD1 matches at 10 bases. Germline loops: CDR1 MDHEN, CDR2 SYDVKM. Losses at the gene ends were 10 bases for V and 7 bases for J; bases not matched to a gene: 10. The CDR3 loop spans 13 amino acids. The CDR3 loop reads CATRQGAKGEQYF. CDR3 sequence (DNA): TGTGCCACCAGACAGGGGGCAAAGGGAGAGCAGTACTTC. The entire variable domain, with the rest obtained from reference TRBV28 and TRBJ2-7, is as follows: DVKVTQSSRYLVKRTGEKVFLECVQDMDHENMFWYRQDPGLGLRLIYFSYDVKMKEKGDIPEGYSVSREKKERFSLILESASTNQTSMYLCATRQGAKGEQYFGPGTRLTVT.

In nucleotides, the CDR3 is TGTGCCATCAGTGGACTAGCGGGGAACACCGGGGAGCTGTTTTTT. Translating it yields CAISGLAGNTGELFF. V is TRBV10-3 and J is TRBJ2-2; 10 positions match TRBD2. Trimming cost V 4 bases and J 1 base; bases outside gene matches: 0. The CDR3 has 15 residues. The V gene's germline CDR1 is ENHRY and CDR2 SYGVKD.

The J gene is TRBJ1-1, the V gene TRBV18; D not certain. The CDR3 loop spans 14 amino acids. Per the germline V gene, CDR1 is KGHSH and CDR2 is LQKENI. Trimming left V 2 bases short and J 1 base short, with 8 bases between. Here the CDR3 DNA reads TGTGCCAGCTCACCAGTAGCAGAGAACACTGAAGCTTTCTTT. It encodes CASSPVAENTEAFF.

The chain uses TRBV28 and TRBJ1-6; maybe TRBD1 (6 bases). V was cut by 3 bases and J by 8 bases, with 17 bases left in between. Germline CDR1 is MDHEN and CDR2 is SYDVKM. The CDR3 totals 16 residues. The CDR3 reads CASSLNLDSYDSPLHF. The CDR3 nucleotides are TGTGCCAGCAGTTTGAACCTGGACAGTTATGATTCACCCCTCCACTTT.